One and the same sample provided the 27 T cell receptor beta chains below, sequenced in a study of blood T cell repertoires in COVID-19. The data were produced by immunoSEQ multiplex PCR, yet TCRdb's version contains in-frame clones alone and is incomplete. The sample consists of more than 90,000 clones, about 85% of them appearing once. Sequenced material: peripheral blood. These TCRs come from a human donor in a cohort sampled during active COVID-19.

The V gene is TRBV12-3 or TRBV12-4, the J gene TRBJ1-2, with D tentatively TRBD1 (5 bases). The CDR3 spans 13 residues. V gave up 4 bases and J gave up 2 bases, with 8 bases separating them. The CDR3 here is CASSSTVNYGYTF. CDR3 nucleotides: TGTGCCAGCAGTTCGACAGTCAACTATGGCTACACCTTC.

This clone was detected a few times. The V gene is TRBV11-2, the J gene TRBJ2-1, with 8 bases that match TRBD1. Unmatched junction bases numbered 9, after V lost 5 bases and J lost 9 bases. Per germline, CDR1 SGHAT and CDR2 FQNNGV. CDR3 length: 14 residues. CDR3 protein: CASSEWTGKPEQFF. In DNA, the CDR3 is TGTGCCAGCAGCGAGTGGACAGGGAAACCTGAGCAGTTCTTC.

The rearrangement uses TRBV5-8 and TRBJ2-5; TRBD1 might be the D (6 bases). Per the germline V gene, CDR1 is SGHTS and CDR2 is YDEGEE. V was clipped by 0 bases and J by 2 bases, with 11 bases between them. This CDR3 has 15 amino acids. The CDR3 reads CASSLGFRGQETQYF. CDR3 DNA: TGTGCCAGCAGCTTGGGTTTCAGGGGTCAAGAGACCCAGTACTTC.

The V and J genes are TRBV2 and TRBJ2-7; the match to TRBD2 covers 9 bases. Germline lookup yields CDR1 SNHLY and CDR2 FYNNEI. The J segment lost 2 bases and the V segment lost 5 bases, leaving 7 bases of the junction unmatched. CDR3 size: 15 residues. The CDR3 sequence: CASSKGPSGAYEQYF. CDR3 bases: TGTGCCAGCAGTAAGGGGCCTAGCGGGGCCTACGAGCAGTACTTC.

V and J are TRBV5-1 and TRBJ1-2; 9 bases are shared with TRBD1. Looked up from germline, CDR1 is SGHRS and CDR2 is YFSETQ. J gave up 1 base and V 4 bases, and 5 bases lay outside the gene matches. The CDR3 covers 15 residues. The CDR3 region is CASSNGQGINYGYTF. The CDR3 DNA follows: TGCGCCAGCAGCAACGGACAGGGGATTAACTATGGCTACACCTTC. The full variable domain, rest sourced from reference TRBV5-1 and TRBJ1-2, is KAGVTQTPRYLIKTRGQQVTLSCSPISGHRSVSWYQQTPGQGLQFLFEYFSETQRNKGNFPGRFSGRQFSNSRSEMNVSTLELGDSALYLCASSNGQGINYGYTFGSGTRLTVV.

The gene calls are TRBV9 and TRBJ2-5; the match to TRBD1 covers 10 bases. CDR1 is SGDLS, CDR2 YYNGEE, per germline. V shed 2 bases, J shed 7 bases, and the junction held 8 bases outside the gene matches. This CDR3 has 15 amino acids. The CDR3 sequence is CASSVGTGAKGTQYF. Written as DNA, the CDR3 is TGTGCCAGCAGCGTCGGGACAGGGGCAAAGGGGACCCAGTACTTC.

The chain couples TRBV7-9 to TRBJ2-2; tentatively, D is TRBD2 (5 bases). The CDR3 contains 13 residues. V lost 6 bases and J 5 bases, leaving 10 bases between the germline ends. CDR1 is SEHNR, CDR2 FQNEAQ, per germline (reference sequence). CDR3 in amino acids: CASRSRGTGELFF. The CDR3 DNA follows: TGTGCCAGCAGGAGCCGCGGGACCGGGGAGCTGTTTTTT.

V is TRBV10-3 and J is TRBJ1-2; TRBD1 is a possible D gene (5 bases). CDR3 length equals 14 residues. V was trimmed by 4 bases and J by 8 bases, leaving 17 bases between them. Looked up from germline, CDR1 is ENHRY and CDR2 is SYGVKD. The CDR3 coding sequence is TGTGCCATCAGTGGCACCGGGACTGTGAGGGGCTACACCTTC. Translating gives CAISGTGTVRGYTF.

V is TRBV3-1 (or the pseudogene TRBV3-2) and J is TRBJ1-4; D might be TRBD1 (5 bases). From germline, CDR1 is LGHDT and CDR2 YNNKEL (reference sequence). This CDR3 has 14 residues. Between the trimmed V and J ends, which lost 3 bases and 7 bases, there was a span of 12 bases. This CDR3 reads CASSQGQGGEKLFF. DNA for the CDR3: TGTGCCAGCAGCCAGGGCCAGGGCGGTGAAAAACTGTTTTTT.

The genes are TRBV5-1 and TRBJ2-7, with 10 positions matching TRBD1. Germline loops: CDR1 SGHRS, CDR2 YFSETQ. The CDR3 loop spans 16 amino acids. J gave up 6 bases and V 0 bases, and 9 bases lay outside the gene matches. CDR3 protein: CASSLGLATGGIEQYF. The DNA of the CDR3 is TGCGCCAGCAGCTTGGGACTAGCGACAGGGGGCATCGAGCAGTACTTC.

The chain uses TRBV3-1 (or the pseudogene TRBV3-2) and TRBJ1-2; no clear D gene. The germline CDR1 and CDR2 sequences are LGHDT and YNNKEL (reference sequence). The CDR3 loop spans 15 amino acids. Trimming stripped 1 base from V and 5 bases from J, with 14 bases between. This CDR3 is CASSQARLGGYGYTF. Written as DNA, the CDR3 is TGTGCCAGCAGCCAAGCTAGACTCGGCGGTTATGGCTACACCTTC.

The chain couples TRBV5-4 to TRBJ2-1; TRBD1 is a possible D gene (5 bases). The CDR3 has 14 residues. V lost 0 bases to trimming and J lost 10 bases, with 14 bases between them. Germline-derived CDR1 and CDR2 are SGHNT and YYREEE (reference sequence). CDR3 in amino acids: CASSLEYGAREQFF. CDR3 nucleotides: TGTGCCAGCAGCTTGGAGTATGGGGCAAGGGAGCAGTTCTTC.

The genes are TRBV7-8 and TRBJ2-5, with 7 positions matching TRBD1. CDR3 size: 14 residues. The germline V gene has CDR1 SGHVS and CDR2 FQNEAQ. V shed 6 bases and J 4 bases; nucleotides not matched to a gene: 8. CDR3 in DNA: TGTGCCAGCAGTCTAAACAGGGGAACAGAGACCCAGTACTTC. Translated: CASSLNRGTETQYF.

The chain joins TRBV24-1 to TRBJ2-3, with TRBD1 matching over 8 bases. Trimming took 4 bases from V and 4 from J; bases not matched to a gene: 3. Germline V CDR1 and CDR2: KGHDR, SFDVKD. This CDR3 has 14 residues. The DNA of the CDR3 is TGTGCCACCAGTGACACAGGGGGGCCAGATACGCAGTATTTT. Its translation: CATSDTGGPDTQYF.

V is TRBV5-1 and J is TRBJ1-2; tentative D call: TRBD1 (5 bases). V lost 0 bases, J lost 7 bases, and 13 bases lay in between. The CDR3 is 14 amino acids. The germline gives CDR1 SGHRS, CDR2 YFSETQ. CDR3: CASSLDPGIGGYTF. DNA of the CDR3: TGCGCCAGCAGCTTGGATCCAGGGATCGGTGGCTACACCTTC.

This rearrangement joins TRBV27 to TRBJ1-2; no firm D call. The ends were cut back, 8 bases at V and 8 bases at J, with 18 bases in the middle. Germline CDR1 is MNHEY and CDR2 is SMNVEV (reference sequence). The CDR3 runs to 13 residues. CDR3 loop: CASAPRRGQGYTF. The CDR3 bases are TGTGCCAGCGCCCCTCGACGAGGTCAAGGCTACACCTTC.

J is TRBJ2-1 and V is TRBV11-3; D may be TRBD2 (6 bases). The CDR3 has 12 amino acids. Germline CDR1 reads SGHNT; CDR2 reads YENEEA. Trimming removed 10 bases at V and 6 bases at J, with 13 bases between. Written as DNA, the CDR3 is TGTGCCACGGGGGAAGTCGTCAATGAGCAGTTCTTC. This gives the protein CATGEVVNEQFF. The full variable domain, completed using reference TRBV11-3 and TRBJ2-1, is EAGVVQSPRYKIIEKKQPVAFWCNPISGHNTLYWYLQNLGQGPELLIRYENEEAVDDSQLPKDRFSAERLKGVDSTLKIQPAELGDSAVYLCATGEVVNEQFFGPGTRLTVL.

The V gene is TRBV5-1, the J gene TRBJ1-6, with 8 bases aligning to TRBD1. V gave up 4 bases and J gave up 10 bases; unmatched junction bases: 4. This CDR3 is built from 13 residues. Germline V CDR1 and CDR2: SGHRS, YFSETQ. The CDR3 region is CASSPDRASPLHF. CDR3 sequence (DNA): TGCGCCAGCAGCCCGGACAGGGCCTCACCCCTCCACTTT.

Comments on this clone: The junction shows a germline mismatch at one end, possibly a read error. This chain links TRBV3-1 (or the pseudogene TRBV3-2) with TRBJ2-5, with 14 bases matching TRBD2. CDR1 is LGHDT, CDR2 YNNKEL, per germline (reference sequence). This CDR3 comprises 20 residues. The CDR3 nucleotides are TGTGCCAGCAGCCCATTTGATGGACTAGCGGGGGGCCTACACCAGGAGACCCAGTACTTC. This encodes CASSPFDGLAGGLHQETQYF.

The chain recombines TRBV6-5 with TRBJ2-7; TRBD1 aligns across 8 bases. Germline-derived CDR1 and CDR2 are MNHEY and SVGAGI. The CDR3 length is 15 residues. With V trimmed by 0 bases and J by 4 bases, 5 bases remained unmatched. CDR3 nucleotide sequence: TGTGCCAGCAGTTACTCCGGGACAGGACCTTACGAGCAGTACTTC. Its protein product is CASSYSGTGPYEQYF.

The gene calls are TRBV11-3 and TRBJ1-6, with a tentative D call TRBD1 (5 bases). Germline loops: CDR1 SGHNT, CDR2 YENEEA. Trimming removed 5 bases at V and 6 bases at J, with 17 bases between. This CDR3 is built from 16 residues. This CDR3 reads CASSEAGGVPNSPLHF. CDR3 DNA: TGTGCCAGCAGCGAAGCGGGGGGAGTACCTAATTCACCCCTCCACTTT.

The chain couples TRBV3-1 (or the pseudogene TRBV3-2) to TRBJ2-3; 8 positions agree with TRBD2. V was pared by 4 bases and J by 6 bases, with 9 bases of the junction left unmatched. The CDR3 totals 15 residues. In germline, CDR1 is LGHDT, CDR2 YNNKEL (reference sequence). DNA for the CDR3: TGTGCCAGCAGCCCTCGGGAGGGGCTCGGGGATACGCAGTATTTT. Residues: CASSPREGLGDTQYF.

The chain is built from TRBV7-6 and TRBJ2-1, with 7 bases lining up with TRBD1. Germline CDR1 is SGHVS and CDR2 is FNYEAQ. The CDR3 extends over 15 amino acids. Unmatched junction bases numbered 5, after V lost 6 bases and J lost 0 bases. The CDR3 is CASRPTGSSYNEQFF. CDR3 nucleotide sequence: TGTGCCAGCAGACCGACAGGGAGCTCCTACAATGAGCAGTTCTTC.

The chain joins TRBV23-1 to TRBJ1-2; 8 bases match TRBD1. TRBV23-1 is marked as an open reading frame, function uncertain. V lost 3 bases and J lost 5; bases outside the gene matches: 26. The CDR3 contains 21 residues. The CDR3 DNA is TGCGCCAGCAGTCAGTGGAAGGAACTGATGGGAGCCTGGACAGGGCCTTATGGCTACACCTTC. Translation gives CASSQWKELMGAWTGPYGYTF.

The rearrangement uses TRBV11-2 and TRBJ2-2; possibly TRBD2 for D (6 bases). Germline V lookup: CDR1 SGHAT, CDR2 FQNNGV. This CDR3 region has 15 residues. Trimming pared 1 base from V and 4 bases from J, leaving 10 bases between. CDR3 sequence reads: CASSLGGERTGELFF. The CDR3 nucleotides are TGTGCCAGCAGCTTAGGGGGGGAGCGCACCGGGGAGCTGTTTTTT.

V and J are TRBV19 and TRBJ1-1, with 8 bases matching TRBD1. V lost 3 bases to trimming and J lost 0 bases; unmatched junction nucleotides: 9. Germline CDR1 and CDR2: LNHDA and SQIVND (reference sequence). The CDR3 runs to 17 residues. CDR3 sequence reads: CASSIQGAMGMNTEAFF. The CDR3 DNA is TGTGCCAGTAGTATCCAGGGGGCAATGGGGATGAACACTGAAGCTTTCTTT.

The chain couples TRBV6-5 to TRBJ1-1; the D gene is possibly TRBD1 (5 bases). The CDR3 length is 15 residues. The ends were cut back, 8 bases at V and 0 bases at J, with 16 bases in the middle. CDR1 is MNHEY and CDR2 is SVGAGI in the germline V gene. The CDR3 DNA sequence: TGTGCCAGCTTTCCCGACAGAACCTTGAACACTGAAGCTTTCTTT. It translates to CASFPDRTLNTEAFF.